This T cell receptor beta chain was documented in a study of T cell responses to AZD1222 COVID-19 vaccine. CDR1 MDHEN and CDR2 SYDVKM come from the germline V gene. Unmatched junction bases numbered 5, after V lost 7 bases and J lost 9 bases. The CDR3 runs to 12 residues. This table comes from immunoSEQ multiplex PCR, and its TCRdb copy is limited to in-frame clones, with some not included. The repertoire consists of about 120,000 clones, with approximately 90% occurring once and the leading ten covering around 8.6%. This TCR derives from an adult in good health. The source was peripheral blood, collected on day 0 of AZD1222 vaccination. V and J are TRBV28 and TRBJ2-2, with TRBD2 matching over 7 bases. CDR3 bases: TGTGCCAGCATTCGCGGGAGTCGGGAGCTGTTTTTT. Its translation: CASIRGSRELFF. Drawing the rest from reference TRBV28 and TRBJ2-2, the complete variable domain is DVKVTQSSRYLVKRTGEKVFLECVQDMDHENMFWYRQDPGLGLRLIYFSYDVKMKEKGDIPEGYSVSREKKERFSLILESASTNQTSMYLCASIRGSRELFFGEGSRLTVL.